What follows is one T cell receptor (beta chain) and its context. Germline CDR1 is SGHTA and CDR2 is FQGTGA. CDR3 size: 16 residues. J lost 4 bases, V lost 5 bases, and 9 bases had no gene match. This entry is derived from a study of blood T cell repertoires in COVID-19. Study summary: T cells, B-cell-depleted T cells, or PBMCs supplied cDNA or gDNA.

Repertoires were generated with immunoSEQ multiplex PCR, while TCRdb's copy carries only in-frame clones and drops some. The data show approximately 110,000 clones, around nine tenths seen once. This chain links TRBV7-3 with TRBJ2-3; TRBD2 agrees at 10 bases. This TCR was sampled from a woman aged 70-85 years who had recovered from COVID-19. Sequenced input: peripheral blood. The CDR3 reads CASSKRLAGGPDTQYF. The CDR3 DNA is TGTGCCAGCAGCAAACGACTAGCGGGTGGTCCAGATACGCAGTATTTT. Full variable domain (rest looked up from reference TRBV7-3 and TRBJ2-3): GAGVSQTPSNKVTEKGKYVELRCDPISGHTALYWYRQSLGQGPEFLIYFQGTGAADDSGLPNDRFFAVRPEGSVSTLKIQRTERGDSAVYLCASSKRLAGGPDTQYFGPGTRLTVL.